The clone carrying this T cell receptor (beta chain) was seen ten or more times. This entry belongs to a study of Graves' ophthalmopathy and Graves' hyperthyroidism. Investigators amplified TCR beta CDR3 regions from RNA transcripts. RT-PCR in the first round used HTBI primers; a second-round multiplex PCR followed. MiXCR, run by TCRdb on the multiplex PCR reads, gives a single entry per CDR3 protein. The table lists over a million distinct CDR3 sequences, roughly 35% of them singletons, with around 10% in the top ten. CDR3 size: 13 residues. Trimming pared 6 bases from V and 3 bases from J, leaving 9 bases between.

Source material: peripheral blood or thyroid tissue (not recorded which). The chain couples TRBV12-3 or TRBV12-4 to TRBJ1-5; D might be TRBD1 (5 bases). The clonotype was recovered from an adult man with Graves' hyperthyroidism. The CDR3 coding sequence is TGTGCCAGCAGGGACACGGACAATCAGCCCCAGCATTTT. It is translated as CASRDTDNQPQHF.